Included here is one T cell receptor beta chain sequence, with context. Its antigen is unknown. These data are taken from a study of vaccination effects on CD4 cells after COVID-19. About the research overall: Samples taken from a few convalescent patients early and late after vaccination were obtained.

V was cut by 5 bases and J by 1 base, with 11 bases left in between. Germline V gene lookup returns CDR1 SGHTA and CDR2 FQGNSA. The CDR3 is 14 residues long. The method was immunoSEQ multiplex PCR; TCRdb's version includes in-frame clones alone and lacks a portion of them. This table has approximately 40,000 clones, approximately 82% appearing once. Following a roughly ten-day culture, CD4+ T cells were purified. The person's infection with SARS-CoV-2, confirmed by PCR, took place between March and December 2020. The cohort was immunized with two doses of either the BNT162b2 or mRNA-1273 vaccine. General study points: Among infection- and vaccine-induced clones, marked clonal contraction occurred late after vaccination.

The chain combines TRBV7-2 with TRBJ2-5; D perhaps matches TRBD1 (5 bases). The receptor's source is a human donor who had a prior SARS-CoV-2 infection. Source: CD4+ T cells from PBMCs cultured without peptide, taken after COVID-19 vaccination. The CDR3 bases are TGTGCCAGCAGCAGACAGAGATTCCAAGAGACCCAGTACTTC. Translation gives CASSRQRFQETQYF.